This TCR beta chain was found in a study of cytomegalovirus exposure and HLA in healthy donors. Study-level findings and limits: Researchers reportedly found TCR beta sequences accurately predicted most subjects' HLA-A and HLA-B alleles.

Germline lookup yields CDR1 SGHVS and CDR2 FQNEAQ. The CDR3 loop spans 15 amino acids. Unmatched junction bases numbered 8, after V lost 1 base and J lost 6 bases. Researchers ran the PCR with 60 Vbeta and 13 Jbeta primers. The table came from immunoSEQ multiplex PCR; TCRdb's copy has only in-frame clones and leaves some out. This repertoire shows 90,000 to 110,000 clones, 76% found once; its top ten account for roughly 8%. This clone was found a few times. What it binds is unknown. The origin of this receptor is a woman between 50 and 59 years old in good health and CMV-seropositive. The sample comprised PBMCs. This chain joins TRBV7-8 and TRBJ2-7; 8 nucleotides match TRBD2. The CDR3 protein is CASSLGSGRQSEQYF. The CDR3 DNA sequence: TGTGCCAGCAGCTTAGGCAGCGGGAGACAGTCCGAGCAGTACTTC.